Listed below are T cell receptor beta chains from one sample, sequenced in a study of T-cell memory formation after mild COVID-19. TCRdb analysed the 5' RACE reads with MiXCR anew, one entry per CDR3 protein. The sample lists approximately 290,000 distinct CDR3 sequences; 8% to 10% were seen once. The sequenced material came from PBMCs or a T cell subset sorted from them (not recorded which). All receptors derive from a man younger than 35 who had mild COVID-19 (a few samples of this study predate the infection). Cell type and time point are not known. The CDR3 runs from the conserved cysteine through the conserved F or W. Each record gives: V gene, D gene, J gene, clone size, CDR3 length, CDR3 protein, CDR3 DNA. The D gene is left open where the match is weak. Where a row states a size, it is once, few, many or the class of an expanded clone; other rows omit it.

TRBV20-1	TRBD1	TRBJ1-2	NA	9	CSGGDGYTF	TGCTCAGGGGGGGATGGCTACACCTTC
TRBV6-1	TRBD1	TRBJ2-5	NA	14	CASTRQGMGETQYF	TGTGCCAGCACCCGACAGGGGATGGGGGAGACCCAGTACTTC
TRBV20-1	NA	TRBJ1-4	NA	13	CSALGRAGQKLFF	TGCAGTGCACTCGGGCGCGCGGGTCAAAAACTGTTTTTT
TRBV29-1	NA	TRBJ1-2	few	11	CSVRQNYGYTF	TGCAGCGTTAGACAGAACTATGGCTACACCTTC
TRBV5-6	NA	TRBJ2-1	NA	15	CASSLQTNVLTEQFF	TGTGCCAGCAGCTTACAGACAAATGTGCTAACTGAGCAGTTCTTC
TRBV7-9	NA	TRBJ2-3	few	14	CASSLTRSTDTQYF	TGTGCCAGCAGCTTGACACGAAGCACAGATACGCAGTATTTT
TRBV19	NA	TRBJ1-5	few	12	CASSIGAGPQHF	TGTGCCAGTAGTATCGGGGCGGGGCCCCAGCATTTT
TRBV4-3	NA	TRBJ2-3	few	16	CASSQLREFGTDTQYF	TGCGCCAGCAGCCAACTCAGGGAGTTTGGCACAGATACGCAGTATTTT
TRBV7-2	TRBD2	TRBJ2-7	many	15	CASSLLPSGGYEQYF	TGTGCCAGCAGCTTACTACCTAGCGGGGGATACGAGCAGTACTTC
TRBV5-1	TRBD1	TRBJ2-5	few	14	CASSSQGQGETQYF	TGCGCCAGCAGCTCTCAGGGACAGGGGGAGACCCAGTACTTC
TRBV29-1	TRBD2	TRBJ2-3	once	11	CSVDGGDTQYF	TGCAGCGTGGACGGGGGGGATACGCAGTATTTT
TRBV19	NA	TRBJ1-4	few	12	CASTSFKEKLFF	TGTGCCAGTACATCGTTCAAGGAAAAACTGTTTTTT
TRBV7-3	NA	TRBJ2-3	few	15	CASSFYGAGIDTQYF	TGTGCCAGCAGCTTTTATGGTGCAGGTATCGATACGCAGTATTTT
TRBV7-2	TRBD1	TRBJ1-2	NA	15	CASSLGTGVQYGYTF	TGTGCCAGCAGTTTAGGGACAGGGGTTCAGTATGGCTACACCTTC
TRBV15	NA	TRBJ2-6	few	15	CATSRDLSGSNVLTF	TGTGCCACCAGCAGAGATTTGTCAGGGTCCAACGTCCTGACTTTC
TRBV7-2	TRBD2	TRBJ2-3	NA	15	CASSLWTSGEDTQYF	TGTGCCAGCAGCCTCTGGACTAGCGGGGAGGATACGCAGTATTTT
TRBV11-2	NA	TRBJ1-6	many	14	CASSLDRDNSPLHF	TGTGCCAGCAGCTTAGACAGAGATAATTCACCCCTCCACTTT
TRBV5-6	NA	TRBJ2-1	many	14	CASSLVTTDNEQFF	TGTGCCAGCAGCTTAGTGACAACTGACAATGAGCAGTTCTTC
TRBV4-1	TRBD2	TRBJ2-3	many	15	CASSRIAGGADTQYF	TGCGCCAGCAGCCGGATAGCGGGGGGGGCAGATACGCAGTATTTT
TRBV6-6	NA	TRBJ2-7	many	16	CASSYSRGEQTYEQYF	TGTGCCAGCAGTTATAGCAGGGGCGAACAAACCTACGAGCAGTACTTC
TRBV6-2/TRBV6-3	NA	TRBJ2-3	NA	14	CASRYAHRGDTQYF	TGTGCCAGCAGGTACGCCCATCGGGGCGATACGCAGTATTTT
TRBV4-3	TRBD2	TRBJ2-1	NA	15	CASSRVAGEVNEQFF	TGCGCCAGCAGCCGAGTAGCGGGGGAGGTAAATGAGCAGTTCTTC
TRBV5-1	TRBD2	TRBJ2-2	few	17	CASSFTLAGVNTGELFF	TGCGCCAGCAGCTTTACCCTAGCGGGGGTAAACACCGGGGAGCTGTTTTTT
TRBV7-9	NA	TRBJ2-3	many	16	CASSARAVSKADTQYF	TGTGCCAGCAGCGCTAGAGCGGTCTCTAAGGCAGATACGCAGTATTTT
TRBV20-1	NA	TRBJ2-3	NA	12	CSASDGVRGQYF	TGCAGTGCTTCGGACGGAGTTCGTGGGCAGTATTTT
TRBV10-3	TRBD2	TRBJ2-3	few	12	CAGGGRTDTQYF	TGTGCCGGGGGGGGACGCACAGATACGCAGTATTTT
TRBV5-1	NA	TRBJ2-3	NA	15	CASSERRIGADTQYF	TGCGCCAGCAGCGAACGACGGATAGGGGCAGATACGCAGTATTTT
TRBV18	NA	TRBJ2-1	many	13	CASSPPGAGQQFF	TGTGCCAGCTCACCACCGGGGGCAGGGCAGCAGTTCTTC
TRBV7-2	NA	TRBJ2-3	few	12	CASSPSRDTQYF	TGTGCCAGCAGCCCTTCCAGGGATACGCAGTATTTT
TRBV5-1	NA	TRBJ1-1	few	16	CASSPRALGGHTEAFF	TGCGCCAGCAGCCCGCGGGCGTTAGGCGGTCACACTGAAGCTTTCTTT
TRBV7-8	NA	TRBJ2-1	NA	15	CASSLRGRPYNEQFF	TGTGCCAGCAGCTTACGGGGGCGACCCTACAATGAGCAGTTCTTC
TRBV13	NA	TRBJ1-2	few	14	CASSSLDRYYGYTF	TGTGCCAGCAGCTCCCTAGACAGGTACTATGGCTACACCTTC
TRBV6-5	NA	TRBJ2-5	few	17	CASSMSGHKGPQETQYF	TGTGCCAGCAGTATGTCCGGGCATAAGGGACCCCAAGAGACCCAGTACTTC
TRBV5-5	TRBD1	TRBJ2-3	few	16	CASSFVSGTGGWTQYF	TGTGCCAGCAGCTTCGTTTCCGGGACAGGGGGTTGGACGCAGTATTTT
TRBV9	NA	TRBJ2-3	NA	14	CASSVVTATDTQYF	TGTGCCAGCAGCGTAGTGACGGCCACAGATACGCAGTATTTT
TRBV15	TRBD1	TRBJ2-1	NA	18	CATSTKTGGARRGNEQFF	TGTGCCACCAGCACCAAGACAGGGGGCGCCCGCCGGGGCAATGAGCAGTTCTTC
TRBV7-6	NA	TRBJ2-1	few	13	CASSLSWDNEQFF	TGTGCCAGCAGCTTATCATGGGACAATGAGCAGTTCTTC
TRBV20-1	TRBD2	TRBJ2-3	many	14	CSARDGGGTDTQYF	TGCAGTGCTAGAGATGGGGGGGGCACAGATACGCAGTATTTT
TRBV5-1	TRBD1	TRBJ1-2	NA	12	CASGVTGDGYTF	TGCGCCAGCGGAGTGACAGGGGATGGCTACACCTTC